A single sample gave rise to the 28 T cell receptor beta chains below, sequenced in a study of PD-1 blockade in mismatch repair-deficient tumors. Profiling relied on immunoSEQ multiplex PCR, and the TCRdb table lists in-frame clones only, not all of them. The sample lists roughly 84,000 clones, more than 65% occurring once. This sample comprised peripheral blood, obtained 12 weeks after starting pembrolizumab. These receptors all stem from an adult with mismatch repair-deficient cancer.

CDR3 DNA: TGTGCCAGCAGCTTAGGGTCGGGCGGCGGGAACCTCGGCTACACCTTC. The encoded protein is CASSLGSGGGNLGYTF. The chain links TRBV7-9 to TRBJ1-2; no definite D call. Trimming cost V 1 base and J 8 bases, with 20 bases left between them. Looked up from germline, CDR1 is SEHNR and CDR2 is FQNEAQ (reference sequence). This CDR3 has 16 residues.

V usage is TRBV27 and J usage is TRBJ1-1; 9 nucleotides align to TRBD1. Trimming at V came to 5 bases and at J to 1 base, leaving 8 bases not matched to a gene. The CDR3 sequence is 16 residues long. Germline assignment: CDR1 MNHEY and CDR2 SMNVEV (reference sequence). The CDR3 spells CASSPYRDRANTEAFF. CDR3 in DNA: TGTGCCAGCAGTCCTTACCGGGACAGGGCGAACACTGAAGCTTTCTTT.

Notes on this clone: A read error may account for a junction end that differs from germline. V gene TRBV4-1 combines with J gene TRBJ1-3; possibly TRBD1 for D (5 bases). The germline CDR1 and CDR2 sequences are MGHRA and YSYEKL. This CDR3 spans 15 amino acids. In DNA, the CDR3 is TGCGCCAGCAGCCAAGGGGCAGGGACTGGAAACACCGTATATTTT. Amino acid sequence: CASSQGAGTGNTVYF.

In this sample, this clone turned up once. CDR3 nucleotides: TGTGCCACAACAACAGGATCTGGGGCCAACGTCCTGACTTTC. It codes for CATTTGSGANVLTF. The J gene is TRBJ2-6, the V gene TRBV6-5, with D perhaps TRBD1 (5 bases). V was shortened by 10 bases and J by 1 base, with 11 bases between the two germline ends. This CDR3 region has 14 residues. The germline CDR1 and CDR2 sequences are MNHEY and SVGAGI.

In DNA, the CDR3 is TGTGCTAGTGGTTTGTCCACGGACAGGGGGTACAATGAGCAGTTCTTC. This sequence encodes CASGLSTDRGYNEQFF. This sequence joins TRBV12-5 and TRBJ2-1; 10 bases map to TRBD1. With 2 bases clipped from V and 4 bases from J, the junction kept 5 bases outside the gene matches. CDR1 LGHNT and CDR2 FRNRAP come from the germline V gene. The CDR3 spans 16 residues.

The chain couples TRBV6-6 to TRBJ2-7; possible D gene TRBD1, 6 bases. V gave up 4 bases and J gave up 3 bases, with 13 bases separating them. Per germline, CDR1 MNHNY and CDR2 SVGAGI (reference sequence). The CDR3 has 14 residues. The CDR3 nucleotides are TGTGCCAGCAGTTTTGCAGGGGCTGTCTACGAGCAGTACTTC. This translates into CASSFAGAVYEQYF.

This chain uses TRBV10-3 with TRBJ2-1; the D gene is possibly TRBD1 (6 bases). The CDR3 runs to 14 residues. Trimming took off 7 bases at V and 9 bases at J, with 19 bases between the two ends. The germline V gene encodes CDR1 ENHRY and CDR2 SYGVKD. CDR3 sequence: CAIKGDADGGEQFF. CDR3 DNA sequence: TGTGCCATCAAGGGGGACGCGGATGGGGGTGAGCAGTTCTTC.

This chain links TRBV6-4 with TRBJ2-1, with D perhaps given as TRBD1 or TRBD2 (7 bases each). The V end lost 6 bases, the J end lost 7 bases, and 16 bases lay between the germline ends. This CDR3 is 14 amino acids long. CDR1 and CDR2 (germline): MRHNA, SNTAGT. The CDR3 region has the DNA TGTGCCAGCAGAGCACAGGGGACTAATAATGAGCAGTTCTTC. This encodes CASRAQGTNNEQFF.

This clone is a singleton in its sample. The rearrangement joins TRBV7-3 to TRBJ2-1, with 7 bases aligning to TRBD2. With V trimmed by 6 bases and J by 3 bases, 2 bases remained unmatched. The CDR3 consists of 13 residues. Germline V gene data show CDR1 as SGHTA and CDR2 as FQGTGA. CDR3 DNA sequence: TGTGCCAGCAGGCTAGCGGACTACAATGAGCAGTTCTTC. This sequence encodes CASRLADYNEQFF.

CDR3 sequence reads: CAWSPSGAIYYGYTF. DNA for the CDR3: TGTGCCTGGAGCCCGTCCGGGGCGATCTACTATGGCTACACCTTC. The gene calls are TRBV30 and TRBJ1-2; tentatively, D is TRBD1 (5 bases). CDR1 is GTSNPN, CDR2 SVGIG, per germline (reference sequence). V gave up 3 bases and J gave up 3 bases, with 17 bases separating them. This CDR3 comprises 15 residues.

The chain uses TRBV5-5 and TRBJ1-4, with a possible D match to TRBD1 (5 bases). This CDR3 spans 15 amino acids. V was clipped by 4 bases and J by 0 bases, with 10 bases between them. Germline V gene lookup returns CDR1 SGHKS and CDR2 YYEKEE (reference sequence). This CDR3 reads CASSVGQATNEKLFF. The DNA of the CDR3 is TGTGCCAGCAGCGTTGGACAAGCAACTAATGAAAAACTGTTTTTT.

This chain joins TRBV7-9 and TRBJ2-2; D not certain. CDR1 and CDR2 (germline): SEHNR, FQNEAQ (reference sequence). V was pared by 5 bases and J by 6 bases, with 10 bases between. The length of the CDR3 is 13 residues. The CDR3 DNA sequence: TGTGCCAGCAGCCCGACGGTAGCCGGGGAGCTGTTTTTT. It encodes CASSPTVAGELFF.

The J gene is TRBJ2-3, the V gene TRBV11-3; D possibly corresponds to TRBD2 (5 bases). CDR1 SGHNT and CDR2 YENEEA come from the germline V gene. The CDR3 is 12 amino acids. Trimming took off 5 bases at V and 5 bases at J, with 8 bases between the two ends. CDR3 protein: CASSPEGDTQYF. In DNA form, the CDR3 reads TGTGCCAGCAGCCCAGAGGGAGATACGCAGTATTTT.

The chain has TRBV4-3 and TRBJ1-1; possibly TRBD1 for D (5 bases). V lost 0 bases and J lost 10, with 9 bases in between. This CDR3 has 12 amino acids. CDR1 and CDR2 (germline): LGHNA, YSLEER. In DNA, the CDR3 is TGCGCCAGCAGCCAAGACGCAGGGTTAGCTTTCTTT. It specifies CASSQDAGLAFF.

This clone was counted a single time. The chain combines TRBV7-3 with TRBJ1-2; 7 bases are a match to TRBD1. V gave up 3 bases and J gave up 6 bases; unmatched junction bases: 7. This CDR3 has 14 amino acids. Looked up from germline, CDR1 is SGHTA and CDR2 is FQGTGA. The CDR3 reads CASSLGGGFDGYTF. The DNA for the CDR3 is TGTGCCAGCAGCTTGGGAGGGGGCTTCGATGGCTACACCTTC.

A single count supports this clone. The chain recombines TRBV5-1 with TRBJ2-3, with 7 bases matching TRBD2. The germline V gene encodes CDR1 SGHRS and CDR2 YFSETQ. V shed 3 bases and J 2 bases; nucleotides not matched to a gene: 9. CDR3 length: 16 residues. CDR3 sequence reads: CASSWIGTTYTDTQYF. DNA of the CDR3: TGCGCCAGCAGCTGGATAGGGACTACCTACACAGATACGCAGTATTTT.

As DNA, the CDR3 is TGTGCCAGCAGCTTGATTTTGCGGGGTAGCACAGATACGCAGTATTTT. Protein product: CASSLILRGSTDTQYF. The chain carries TRBV5-5 and TRBJ2-3, with D possibly matching TRBD2 (6 bases). Germline V gene sequence: CDR1 SGHKS, CDR2 YYEKEE (reference sequence). The CDR3 contains 16 residues. V lost 1 base, J lost 0 bases, and 12 bases lay in between.

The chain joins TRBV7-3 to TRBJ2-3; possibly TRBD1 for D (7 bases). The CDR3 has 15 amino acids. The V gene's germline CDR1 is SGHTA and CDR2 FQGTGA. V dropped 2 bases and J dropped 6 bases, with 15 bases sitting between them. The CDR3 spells CASSLHGPGGDTQYF. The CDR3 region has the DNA TGTGCCAGCAGCTTACATGGCCCAGGGGGGGATACGCAGTATTTT.

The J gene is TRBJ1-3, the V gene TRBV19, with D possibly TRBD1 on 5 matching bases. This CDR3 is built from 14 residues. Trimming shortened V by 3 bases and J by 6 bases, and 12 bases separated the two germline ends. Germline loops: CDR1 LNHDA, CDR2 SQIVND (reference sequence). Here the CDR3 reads CASSIRGSENTIYF. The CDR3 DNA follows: TGTGCCAGTAGTATCCGGGGCAGTGAAAACACCATATATTTT.

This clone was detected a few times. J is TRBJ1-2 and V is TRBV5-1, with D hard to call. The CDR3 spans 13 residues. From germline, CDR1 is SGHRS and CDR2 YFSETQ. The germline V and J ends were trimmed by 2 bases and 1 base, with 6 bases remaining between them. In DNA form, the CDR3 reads TGCGCCAGCAGCTTCGGGAGTAACTATGGCTACACCTTC. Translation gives CASSFGSNYGYTF.

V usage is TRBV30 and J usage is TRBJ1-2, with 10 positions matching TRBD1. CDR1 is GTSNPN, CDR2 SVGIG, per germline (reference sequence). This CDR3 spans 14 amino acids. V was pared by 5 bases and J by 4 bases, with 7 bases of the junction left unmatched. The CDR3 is CAWFRDRGSYGYTF. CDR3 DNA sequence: TGTGCCTGGTTCCGGGACAGGGGCAGCTATGGCTACACCTTC.

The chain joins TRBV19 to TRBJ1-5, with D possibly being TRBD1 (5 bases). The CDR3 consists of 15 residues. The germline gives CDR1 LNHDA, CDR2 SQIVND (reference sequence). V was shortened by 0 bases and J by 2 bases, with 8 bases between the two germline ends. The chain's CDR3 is CASSIEGQGNQPQHF. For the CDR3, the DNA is TGTGCCAGTAGTATAGAGGGGCAGGGCAATCAGCCCCAGCATTTT.

The DNA of the CDR3 is TGCAGCGTTGAGCAGGGAGCTTACTCTGGGGCCAACGTCCTGACTTTC. Amino acids: CSVEQGAYSGANVLTF. The rearrangement links TRBV29-1 to TRBJ2-6; either TRBD1 or TRBD2 may supply D (5 bases each). The germline CDR1 and CDR2 sequences are SQVTM and ANQGSEA. The CDR3 has 16 residues. V was cut by 3 bases and J by 0 bases, with 12 bases left in between.

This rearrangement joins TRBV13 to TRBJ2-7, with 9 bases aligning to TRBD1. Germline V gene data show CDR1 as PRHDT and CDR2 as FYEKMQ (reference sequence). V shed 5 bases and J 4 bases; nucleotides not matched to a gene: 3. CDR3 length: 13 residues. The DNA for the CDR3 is TGTGCCAGCAGCAGGGGACAGGGATACGAGCAGTACTTC. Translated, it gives CASSRGQGYEQYF.

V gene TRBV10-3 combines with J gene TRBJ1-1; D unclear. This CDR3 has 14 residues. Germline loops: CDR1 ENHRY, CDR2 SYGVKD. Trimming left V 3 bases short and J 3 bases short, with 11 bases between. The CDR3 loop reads CAISDMGRDTEAFF. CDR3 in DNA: TGTGCCATCAGTGATATGGGGAGGGACACTGAAGCTTTCTTT.

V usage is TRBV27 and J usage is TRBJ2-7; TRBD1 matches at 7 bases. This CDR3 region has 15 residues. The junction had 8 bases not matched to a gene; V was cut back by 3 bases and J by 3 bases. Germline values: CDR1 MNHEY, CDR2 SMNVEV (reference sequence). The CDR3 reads CASSLKWDSYYEQYF. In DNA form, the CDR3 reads TGTGCCAGCAGTTTGAAATGGGACAGCTACTACGAGCAGTACTTC.

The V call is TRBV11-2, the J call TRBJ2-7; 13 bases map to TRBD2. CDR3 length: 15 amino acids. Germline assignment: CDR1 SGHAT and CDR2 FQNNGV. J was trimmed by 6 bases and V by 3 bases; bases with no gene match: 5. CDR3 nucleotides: TGTGCCAGCAGCTTGAGGACTAGCGGGAGCGCCGAGCAGTACTTC. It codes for CASSLRTSGSAEQYF.

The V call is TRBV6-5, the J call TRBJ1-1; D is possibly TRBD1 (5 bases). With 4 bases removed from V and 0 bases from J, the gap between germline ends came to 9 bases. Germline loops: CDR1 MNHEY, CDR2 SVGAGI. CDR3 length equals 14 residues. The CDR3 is CASSLGRMNTEAFF. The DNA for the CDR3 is TGTGCCAGCAGTTTGGGACGTATGAACACTGAAGCTTTCTTT.